The 5 T cell receptor beta chains below all came from one sample that was sequenced in a study of blood T cell repertoires in COVID-19. Assay: immunoSEQ multiplex PCR; the TCRdb copy retains only in-frame clones and omits some. The sample shows some 350,000 clones, around nine tenths of them seen only once. The sequenced material came from peripheral blood. All receptors derive from a human donor in a cohort sampled during active COVID-19.

The chain couples TRBV10-3 to TRBJ2-7, with TRBD2 matching over 8 bases. V shed 4 bases and J 5 bases; nucleotides not matched to a gene: 7. The CDR3 totals 14 residues. Germline CDR1 is ENHRY and CDR2 is SYGVKD. The CDR3 sequence is CAISASGSSDEQYF. For the CDR3, the DNA is TGTGCCATCAGTGCGAGCGGGAGTAGCGACGAGCAGTACTTC.

The chain recombines TRBV28 with TRBJ1-2; D remains ambiguous. The V and J ends lost 5 bases and 0 bases respectively, with 10 bases between them. Germline values: CDR1 MDHEN, CDR2 SYDVKM. CDR3 size: 14 residues. The CDR3 DNA follows: TGTGCCAGCAGTCCCGGTGAGGCTAACTATGGCTACACCTTC. The encoded protein is CASSPGEANYGYTF.

This clone was seen only once. The chain uses TRBV13 and TRBJ1-1; 8 bases are a match to TRBD1. This CDR3 is built from 13 residues. The V gene end was trimmed by 7 bases and the J gene end by 2 bases; junction bases not matched to a gene: 3. CDR1 and CDR2 from the germline V gene are PRHDT and FYEKMQ (reference sequence). The chain's CDR3 is CASNRGGNTEAFF. The CDR3 nucleotides are TGTGCCAGCAACAGGGGGGGAAACACTGAAGCTTTCTTT.

There are a few counts of this clone. The chain employs TRBV28 and TRBJ1-4; 12 positions match TRBD1. Germline V lookup: CDR1 MDHEN, CDR2 SYDVKM. CDR3 size: 19 residues. Trimming cost V 5 bases and J 4 bases; bases outside gene matches: 14. In DNA form, the CDR3 reads TGTGCCAGCAGTATCGACCACCGGGACAGGGGGCGTATTAATGAAAAACTGTTTTTT. Protein: CASSIDHRDRGRINEKLFF. Combining the CDR3 with reference TRBV28 and TRBJ1-4 gives the whole variable domain DVKVTQSSRYLVKRTGEKVFLECVQDMDHENMFWYRQDPGLGLRLIYFSYDVKMKEKGDIPEGYSVSREKKERFSLILESASTNQTSMYLCASSIDHRDRGRINEKLFFGSGTQLSVL.

V gene TRBV7-2 combines with J gene TRBJ2-1; D remains unclear. V was cut by 0 bases and J by 6 bases, with 21 bases left in between. Germline values: CDR1 SGHTA, CDR2 FQGNSA. CDR3 size: 18 residues. The CDR3, as DNA: TGTGCCAGCAGCTTAGCCCGGATTCGGGTTACCACCGGCAATGAGCAGTTCTTC. Its protein product is CASSLARIRVTTGNEQFF. Variable domain in full (rest from reference TRBV7-2 and TRBJ2-1): GAGVSQSPSNKVTEKGKDVELRCDPISGHTALYWYRQSLGQGLEFLIYFQGNSAPDKSGLPSDRFSAERTGGSVSTLTIQRTQQEDSAVYLCASSLARIRVTTGNEQFFGPGTRLTVL.